The rows below give T cell receptor beta chains drawn from one sample of a study of OX40 agonist ivuxolimab in advanced cancers. The assay was immunoSEQ multiplex PCR, and TCRdb's table has in-frame clones only and misses some. The sample has roughly 50,000 clones; approximately 84% are singletons. This material consisted of CD4+ or CD8+ T cells sorted from blood, taken in a trial of the OX40 agonist ivuxolimab. The receptors were sampled from an adult with an advanced solid tumor such as melanoma, head and neck, liver or kidney cancer. The CDR3 runs from the conserved cysteine through the conserved F or W. A D gene is named only where the DNA matches it firmly. Clone size is shown for a subset of rows, as once, few, many or a class of expanded clone.

V	size	D	J	CDR3	DNA
TRBV9	-	TRBD1	TRBJ2-2	CASSRDSPSNTGELFF	TGTGCCAGCAGCAGGGACAGCCCTTCAAACACCGGGGAGCTGTTTTTT
TRBV5-1	-	TRBD2	TRBJ2-1	CASSYSGTYNEQFF	TGCGCCAGCAGCTATAGCGGGACTTACAATGAGCAGTTCTTC
TRBV11-2	-	-	TRBJ2-7	CASSLGQGGAYEQYF	TGTGCCAGCAGCTTAGGACAAGGCGGAGCCTACGAGCAGTACTTC
TRBV9	-	-	TRBJ2-3	CASSVVGEEGADTQYF	TGTGCCAGCAGCGTAGTCGGCGAGGAGGGGGCAGATACGCAGTATTTT
TRBV15	once	-	TRBJ1-1	CATRGWGNTEAFF	TGTGCCACCAGGGGTTGGGGTAACACTGAAGCTTTCTTT
TRBV5-8	-	-	TRBJ2-5	CASSLGEETQYF	TGTGCCAGCAGCTTGGGGGAAGAGACCCAGTACTTC
TRBV18	-	-	TRBJ2-7	CASSPRRESNEQYF	TGTGCCAGCTCACCACGACGGGAGTCAAACGAGCAGTACTTC
TRBV4-1	-	-	TRBJ2-3	CASSQVNMVSTDTQYF	TGCGCCAGCAGCCAAGTTAATATGGTGAGCACAGATACGCAGTATTTT
TRBV6-1	-	-	TRBJ2-7	CASSEAMAGVGYEQYF	TGTGCCAGCAGTGAAGCGATGGCAGGGGTAGGGTACGAGCAGTACTTC
TRBV18	-	-	TRBJ1-1	CASSKAGFTEAFF	TGTGCCAGCTCTAAGGCGGGATTCACTGAAGCTTTCTTT
TRBV2	-	-	TRBJ1-1	CASRRMNTEAFF	TGTGCCAGCAGAAGGATGAACACTGAAGCTTTCTTT
TRBV10-3	-	-	TRBJ2-1	CAVWAGPYNEQFF	TGTGCCGTCTGGGCGGGACCCTACAATGAGCAGTTCTTC
TRBV5-4	-	-	TRBJ1-1	CASSLAGLLNTEAFF	TGTGCCAGCAGCTTGGCGGGGCTATTGAACACTGAAGCTTTCTTT
TRBV6-1	-	-	TRBJ1-2	CASSVSGDRNGYTF	TGTGCCAGCAGTGTATCCGGGGACCGGAATGGCTACACCTTC
TRBV7-9	few	-	TRBJ1-3	CASSRRGGRVTGNTIYF	TGTGCCAGCAGCCGACGCGGTGGCAGGGTAACGGGAAACACCATATATTTT
TRBV19	-	TRBD1	TRBJ1-2	CASSGPGQGNYGYTF	TGTGCCAGTAGTGGGCCGGGACAGGGGAACTATGGCTACACCTTC
TRBV21-1	-	-	TRBJ2-7	CASSKTAGGYEQYF	TGTGCCAGCAGCAAAACGGCAGGGGGCTACGAGCAGTACTTC
TRBV4-2	-	TRBD1	TRBJ2-3	CASSQEDRATDTQYF	TGTGCCAGCAGCCAAGAGGACAGGGCCACAGATACGCAGTATTTT
TRBV14	-	-	TRBJ2-7	CASSRVNGEQYF	TGTGCCAGCAGCCGAGTCAACGGCGAGCAGTACTTC
TRBV5-1	-	-	TRBJ1-3	CASSLAHSGNTIYF	TGCGCCAGCAGCTTGGCACACTCTGGAAACACCATATATTTT
TRBV5-8	-	TRBD2	TRBJ2-3	CASSGSSGSFTDTQYF	TGTGCCAGCAGCGGATCTAGCGGGAGTTTTACAGATACGCAGTATTTT
TRBV19	-	TRBD2	TRBJ2-2	CASSGLAPTGELFF	TGTGCCTCCTCAGGACTAGCGCCAACCGGGGAGCTGTTTTTT
TRBV10-3	-	-	TRBJ1-1	CAISDGVNTEAFF	TGTGCCATCAGTGATGGGGTGAACACTGAAGCTTTCTTT
TRBV5-6	-	-	TRBJ1-2	CASSSSGGYTF	TGTGCCAGCAGCTCCTCAGGTGGCTACACCTTC
TRBV10-1	-	-	TRBJ1-4	CASSATTATNEKLFF	TGCGCCAGCAGTGCTACGACCGCAACTAATGAAAAACTGTTTTTT
TRBV28	-	-	TRBJ1-1	CASRKTENTEAFF	TGTGCCAGCAGAAAGACAGAGAACACTGAAGCTTTCTTT
TRBV10-1	-	-	TRBJ2-2	CASSDGGTLGTGELFF	TGCGCCAGCAGTGACGGGGGCACCTTAGGAACCGGGGAGCTGTTTTTT
TRBV15	medium-sized	TRBD1	TRBJ2-7	CATSREWTGVTYEQYF	TGTGCCACCAGCAGGGAGTGGACAGGCGTCACCTACGAGCAGTACTTC
TRBV18	-	TRBD1	TRBJ2-7	CASSPRPGQGANEQYF	TGTGCCAGCTCACCCAGACCGGGACAGGGGGCCAACGAGCAGTACTTC
TRBV25-1	-	-	TRBJ2-7	CASRRGGGRDEQYF	TGTGCCAGCAGGAGGGGTGGGGGTCGGGACGAGCAGTACTTC
TRBV10-1	-	-	TRBJ1-6	CASSEQYNSPLHF	TGCGCCAGCAGTGAACAGTATAATTCACCCCTCCACTTT
TRBV28	-	-	TRBJ2-5	CASTQDVGDQETQYF	TGTGCCAGCACCCAAGACGTCGGGGACCAAGAGACCCAGTACTTC
TRBV19	once	-	TRBJ1-1	CASSMAGRAEAFF	TGTGCCAGTAGTATGGCCGGGCGCGCTGAAGCTTTCTTT
TRBV18	-	TRBD1	TRBJ2-5	CASSPSLGQGAGETQYF	TGTGCCAGCTCACCCTCTTTGGGACAGGGGGCTGGTGAGACCCAGTACTTC
TRBV7-2	-	TRBD2	TRBJ2-6	CASSLVREGGVLTF	TGTGCCAGCAGCTTAGTGCGGGAGGGAGGCGTCCTGACTTTC
TRBV6-5	-	TRBD1	TRBJ1-4	CASSYLGQGEKLFF	TGTGCCAGCAGTTACCTCGGACAGGGTGAAAAACTGTTTTTT
TRBV6-1	-	-	TRBJ2-2	CASSEVEPFTVDPGELFF	TGTGCCAGCAGTGAAGTTGAGCCTTTTACTGTAGACCCCGGGGAGCTGTTTTTT
TRBV9	-	TRBD2	TRBJ2-7	CASSVELVGRGFEQYF	TGTGCCAGCAGCGTAGAGTTGGTCGGGAGGGGCTTCGAGCAGTACTTC
TRBV5-6	-	-	TRBJ1-5	CASSRAQGNQPQHF	TGTGCCAGCAGCCGGGCTCAGGGCAATCAGCCCCAGCATTTT
TRBV18	few	TRBD1	TRBJ2-1	CASSPTGATDYNEQFF	TGTGCCAGCTCTCCGACAGGGGCGACAGACTACAATGAGCAGTTCTTC
TRBV15	-	TRBD1	TRBJ2-1	CATSWGQNNNEQFF	TGTGCCACCAGTTGGGGACAGAACAACAATGAGCAGTTCTTC
TRBV5-1	-	TRBD1	TRBJ1-1	CASTDRAGTEAFF	TGCGCCAGCACCGACAGGGCGGGCACTGAAGCTTTCTTT
TRBV19	-	-	TRBJ2-7	CASSIGDGGKYEQYF	TGTGCCAGTAGTATAGGGGACGGAGGCAAATACGAGCAGTACTTC
TRBV15	-	-	TRBJ2-7	CATSRALKGEQYF	TGTGCCACCAGCAGAGCGCTTAAGGGCGAGCAGTACTTC
TRBV6-6	-	-	TRBJ1-2	CASSYGDYGYTF	TGTGCCAGCAGTTATGGGGACTATGGCTACACCTTC
TRBV19	-	TRBD1	TRBJ1-2	CASTTGQGYGYTF	TGTGCCAGTACCACCGGACAGGGCTATGGCTACACCTTC
TRBV28	once	TRBD1	TRBJ2-7	CASSFPLEGQGTGEQYF	TGTGCCAGCAGTTTCCCGTTAGAGGGACAGGGGACAGGGGAGCAGTACTTC
TRBV7-8	-	-	TRBJ2-3	CASSRTGFTDTQYF	TGTGCCAGCAGCCGTACAGGCTTCACAGATACGCAGTATTTT
TRBV5-5	few	TRBD1	TRBJ1-1	CASSLSQGGRNTEAFF	TGTGCCAGCAGCTTAAGCCAGGGGGGAAGGAACACTGAAGCTTTCTTT